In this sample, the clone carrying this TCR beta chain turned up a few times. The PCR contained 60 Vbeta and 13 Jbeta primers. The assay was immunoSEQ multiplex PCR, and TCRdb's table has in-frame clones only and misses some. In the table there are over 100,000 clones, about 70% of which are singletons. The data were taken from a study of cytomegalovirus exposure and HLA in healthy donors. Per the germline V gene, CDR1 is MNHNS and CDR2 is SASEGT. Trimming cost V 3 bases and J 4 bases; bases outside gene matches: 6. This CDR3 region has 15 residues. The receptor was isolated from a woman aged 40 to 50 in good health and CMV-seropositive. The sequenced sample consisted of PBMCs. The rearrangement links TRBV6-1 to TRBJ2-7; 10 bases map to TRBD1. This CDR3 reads CASSDVGTGVYEQYF. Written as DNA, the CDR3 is TGTGCCAGCAGTGATGTAGGGACAGGGGTGTACGAGCAGTACTTC.